This TCR beta chain originates from a study of identical twins (TCRdb year 2016). Regarding the complete study: The study deep-sequenced TCR alpha and beta repertoires from monozygotic twins, unrelated adults of various ages and cord blood to test whether fetal clonotypes persist. To rule out contamination, replicate twin experiments were performed at different times with different library preparation protocols. The research as a whole found: Fewer insertions were carried by abundant cord blood beta clonotypes, a similar but weaker trend appeared in young adult naive repertoires, and no such trend appeared in memory repertoires. In beta out-of-frame sequences, excess twin sharing was weaker, because having fewer shared sequences lowered the signal-to-noise ratio. In monozygotic twins, recombination models systematically underestimated out-of-frame TCR alpha sharing, but the models matched the sharing seen between unrelated individuals. Zero-insertion analyses could be partly confounded by invariant T cells such as MAIT and iNKT, though diverse VJ usage argued against such confounding for most clonotypes. Compared with coincidental sharing between unrelated individuals, out-of-frame TCR alpha sequences shared between twins showed an excess of sequences with low generation probability. Because the same donors could not be followed over many years, the conclusions depended on cross-sectional statistical analysis.

This clonotype was detected ten times or more. Its antigen remains undetermined. Base-call qualities are not available, and no considerably larger clone is one nucleotide away. Library preparation used 5' RACE. The sequencer listed for this sample is Illumina HiSeq 2000. Template switching introduced a universal primer binding site; the final cDNA contained a unique molecular identifier, enabling accurate counting of TCR cDNA molecules. First-strand cDNA for TCR alpha and beta chains was synthesized from specific primers in the conserved constant-segment region. Each cDNA library was double barcoded, with a SMART-Mk sample barcode plus Illumina barcodes, to control for contamination. TruSeq adapter sequences along with Illumina sample barcodes were introduced in two successive PCR steps. TCR alpha and beta cDNA libraries were sequenced on the Illumina HiSeq platform with custom primers. For the original study's pipeline: MiGEC was used to process raw reads and extract unique molecular identifiers, and MiXCR was used to find CDR3 positions. For each individual, recombination models were inferred using an EM algorithm with the repgenHMM and IGoR tools. The analysis of shared clonotypes was done with the tcR package in R, with sharing normalized by the product of cloneset sizes. To study raw recombination without the effects of thymic and clonal selection, out-of-frame nonproductive sequences were analyzed. TCRdb reran the public reads through fastp at Q25 and MiXCR, keeping productive beta chains. Duplicate CDR3 protein sequences are folded into a single record with the most common DNA and genes. TCRdb, rather than the study authors, made the V and J calls. The sample profile shows about 450,000 distinct CDR3 sequences; roughly 20% of them were found once. The ten largest clones add up to less than 15% of the sample.

V and J are truncated by 2 bases and 3 bases respectively, leaving an intervening sequence of 15 bases. Counted from cysteine to phenylalanine, this CDR3 has 15 amino acids. Only the CDR3 DNA is retained, 45 bases long and in frame from the first base. The germline V gene encodes CDR1 DFQATT and CDR2 SNEGSKA (reference sequence). Only healthy Caucasian donors were included. The study also sequenced three unrelated non-twin adults: a male aged 18 to 29, a male aged 50 to 60 and a female aged 50 to 60. Miltenyi CD45RO+ enrichment and human naive T-cell isolation kits were used to isolate memory (CD45RO+) and naive T cells from PBMC.

The specimen was naive T cells sorted from blood. The cell subset or site label, read with the paper, signifies: cells isolated with a human naive T-cell isolation kit. This TCR derives from a man aged 50 to 59 in good health. Recombination connected TRBV20-1 to TRBJ2-3, with no D gene named confidently. At the DNA level, the sequence is TGCAGTGCTAGAAGGTTGGCTTTGGGGACAGATACGCAGTATTTT. This sequence encodes CSARRLALGTDTQYF.